This record covers a single T cell receptor beta chain. Its antigen is as yet unknown. Healthy individuals who donated bone marrow served as the donors. Germline assignment: CDR1 MNHEY and CDR2 SVGAGI. The ends were cut back, 6 bases at V and 7 bases at J, with 16 bases in the middle. This CDR3 contains 13 residues. The PCR ran on 60 Vbeta and 13 Jbeta primers. The assay was immunoSEQ multiplex PCR, and TCRdb's table has in-frame clones only and misses some. The repertoire holds some 65,000 clones, with less than 65% as singletons. This specimen belongs to a study of cytomegalovirus exposure and HLA in healthy donors. The study's findings and limits: Generally TCR sequences proved uncommon, though certain public TCRs appeared in numerous donors. Sequencing had likely introduced a cluster of highly shared sequence variants as an artifact. A later analysis reportedly found fewer N-insertions in an Asian-associated ancestry cluster than the roughly 700-donor mean.

The TCR sequence derives from a man aged 30-40 years in good health and CMV-seronegative. V is TRBV6-5 and J is TRBJ2-7; perhaps TRBD1 as D (7 bases). The sample consisted of PBMCs. The CDR3 sequence is CASRDREVREQYF. CDR3 in DNA: TGTGCCAGCAGAGACAGGGAGGTACGAGAGCAGTACTTC.